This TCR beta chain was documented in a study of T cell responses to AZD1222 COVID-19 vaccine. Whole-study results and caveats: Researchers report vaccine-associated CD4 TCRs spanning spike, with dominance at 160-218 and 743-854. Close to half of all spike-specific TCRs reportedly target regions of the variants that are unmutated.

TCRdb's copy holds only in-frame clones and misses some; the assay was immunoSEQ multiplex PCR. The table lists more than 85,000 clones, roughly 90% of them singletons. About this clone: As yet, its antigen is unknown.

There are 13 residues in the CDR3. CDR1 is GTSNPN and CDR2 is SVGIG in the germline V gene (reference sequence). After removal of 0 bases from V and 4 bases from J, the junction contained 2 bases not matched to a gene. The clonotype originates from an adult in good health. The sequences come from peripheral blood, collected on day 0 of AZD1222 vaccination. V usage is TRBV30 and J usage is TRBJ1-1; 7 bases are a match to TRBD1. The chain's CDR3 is CAWSVGGGTEAFF. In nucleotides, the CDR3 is TGTGCCTGGAGTGTAGGGGGCGGCACTGAAGCTTTCTTT.